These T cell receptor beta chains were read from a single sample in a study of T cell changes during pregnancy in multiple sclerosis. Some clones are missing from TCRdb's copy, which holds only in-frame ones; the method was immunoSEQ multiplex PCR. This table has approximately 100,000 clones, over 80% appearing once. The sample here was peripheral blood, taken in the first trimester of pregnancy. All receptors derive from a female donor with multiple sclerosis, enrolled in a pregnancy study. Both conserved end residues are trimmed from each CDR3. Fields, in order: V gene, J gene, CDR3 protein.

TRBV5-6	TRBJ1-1	ASSLGLTEAF
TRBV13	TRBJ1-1	ASSPGQVNTEAF
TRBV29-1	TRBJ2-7	SVERVGDRGSYEQY
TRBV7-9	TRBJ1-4	ASSPGQPTNEKLF
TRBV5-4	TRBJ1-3	ASGTPGTAGNTIY
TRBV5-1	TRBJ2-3	ASSWTGTGRTDTQY
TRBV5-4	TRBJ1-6	ASSLVKQGYNSPLH
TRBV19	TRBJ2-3	ASSTGGATDTQY
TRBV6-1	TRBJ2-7	ASSELAGLYEQY
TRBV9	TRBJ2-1	ASSVLAGGYNEQF
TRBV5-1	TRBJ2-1	ASSLELGVSSYNEQF
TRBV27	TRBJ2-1	ASSLLADNEQF
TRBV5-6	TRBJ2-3	ASSFQGRPTDTQY
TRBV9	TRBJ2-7	ASSSTFRGEQY
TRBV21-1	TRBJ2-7	ASIRRTGYEQY
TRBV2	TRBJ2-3	ASSEWWGSSTDTQY
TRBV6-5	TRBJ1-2	ASTKREVNSVGYT
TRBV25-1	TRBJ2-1	ASTAGTSYNEQF
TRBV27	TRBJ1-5	ASSLLNQPQH
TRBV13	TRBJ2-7	ASSLGLTESSYEQY
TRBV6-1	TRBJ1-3	ASSEQGRSGNTIY
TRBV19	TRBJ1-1	ASSFAGILGNTEAF
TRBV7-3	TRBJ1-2	ASSFTRDRSGGGYT
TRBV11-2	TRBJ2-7	ASSPSGTGGPISSYEQY
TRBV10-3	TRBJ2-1	AISPRGSTYNEQF
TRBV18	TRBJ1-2	ASSPKEDYGYT
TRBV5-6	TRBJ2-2	ASSLEGGAGELF
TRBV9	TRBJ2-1	ASSVGLEAYNEQF
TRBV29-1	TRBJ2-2	SVTGVPSTGELF
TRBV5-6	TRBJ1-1	ASTWGQGDTEAF
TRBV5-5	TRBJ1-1	ASSLTGGQAF
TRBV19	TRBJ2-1	ASSHTGTGNEQF
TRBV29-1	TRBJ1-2	SVEDGTGGAGYGYT
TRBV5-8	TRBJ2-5	ASSVGSSGNQETQY
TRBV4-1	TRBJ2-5	ASSQDSGRGSQY
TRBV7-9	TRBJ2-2	ASSSTSGYTGELF
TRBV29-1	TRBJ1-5	SVGAGGIEQPQH
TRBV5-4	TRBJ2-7	ASTGQDPYEQY